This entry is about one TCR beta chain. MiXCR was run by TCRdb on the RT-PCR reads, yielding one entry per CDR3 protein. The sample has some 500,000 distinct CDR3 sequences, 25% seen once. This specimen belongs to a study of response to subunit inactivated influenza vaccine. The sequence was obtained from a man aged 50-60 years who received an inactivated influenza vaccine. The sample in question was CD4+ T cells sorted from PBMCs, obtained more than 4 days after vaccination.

The CDR3 here is CASSPDRRFRAQYF. DNA of the CDR3: TGTGCCAGCAGCCCAGATAGGCGGTTTCGGGCACAGTACTTC. The rearrangement links TRBV7-2 to TRBJ2-4, with D unclear. This CDR3 comprises 14 residues. Germline-derived CDR1 and CDR2 are SGHTA and FQGNSA. Trimming cost V 5 bases and J 13 bases, with 21 bases left between them.